What follows describes a single T cell receptor beta chain. TCRdb keeps only in-frame clones here, not all; method: immunoSEQ multiplex PCR. In the table there are about 160,000 clones, over 85% of which are singletons. With 3 bases clipped from V and 0 bases from J, the junction kept 5 bases outside the gene matches. Germline loops: CDR1 MNHEY, CDR2 SMNVEV (reference sequence). The CDR3 spans 18 residues. The data originate from a study of blood T cell repertoires in COVID-19. The sequenced sample consisted of peripheral blood. The sequence came from a woman aged 45-60 years with acute or convalescent COVID-19. The V gene is TRBV27, the J gene TRBJ2-1; 13 positions match TRBD2. The CDR3 DNA follows: TGTGCCAGCAGTTTTACCTGGACTAGCGGGAGCTCCTACAATGAGCAGTTCTTC. It codes for CASSFTWTSGSSYNEQFF.